This T cell receptor (beta chain) was captured by sequencing in a study of control samples from healthy donors and cancer patients. Deletions cut 3 bases from V and 10 bases from J, with 7 bases between. The germline V gene encodes CDR1 LNHDA and CDR2 SQIVND (reference sequence). The CDR3 covers 11 residues. Using immunoSEQ multiplex PCR, the repertoire was profiled, and TCRdb retains in-frame clones only, with some absent. This table has around 140,000 clones, just under 90% appearing once. The sample taken for sequencing was PBMCs. V gene TRBV19 combines with J gene TRBJ2-1, with D unresolved. The sequence came from a man aged 45-60 years with head and neck cancer. Here the CDR3 DNA reads TGTGCCAGTAGTATTGGATCCGAGCAGTTCTTC. This sequence encodes CASSIGSEQFF.